This is a list of T cell receptor beta chains from one sample in a study of immune characterization of retroperitoneal liposarcoma. TCRdb reprocessed the PCR reads via MiXCR and lists one record per CDR3 protein. The sample shows approximately 3,100 distinct CDR3 sequences, around 48% of them seen only once. Material for sequencing was tumor tissue. Source of these receptors: a male donor with retroperitoneal liposarcoma. Both conserved end residues are part of each CDR3. A D gene is named only where the DNA matches it firmly.

v_call d_call cdr3_length cdr3_aa
TRBV6-1 NA 15 CASSGQVSSYNEQFF
TRBV10-1 TRBD2 16 CASSEITSGGTGELFF
TRBV6-1 TRBD1 12 CARIGQANEQYF
TRBV6-1 NA 18 CASSQSGQALGRRYEQYF
TRBV3-1 NA 13 CASSPGRLAEAFF
TRBV6-1 NA 15 CASSNFDITQETQYF
TRBV11-3 TRBD2 15 CASSSSGRGPNEQFF
TRBV7-6 TRBD2 16 CASSASGSWGTDTQYF
TRBV6-1 TRBD1 11 CASTNRGEQYF
TRBV12-3/TRBV12-4 TRBD1 16 CASSYRQGGSYNEQYF
TRBV27 TRBD2 16 CASSLVAGAIYNEQFF
TRBV7-7 NA 13 CASSLPDGETQYF
TRBV6-8 TRBD2 13 CASRTSGSGEQFF
TRBV6-2/TRBV6-3 NA 13 CASSADAEETQYF
TRBV27 TRBD2 14 CASSAGGTYNEQFF
TRBV4-1 NA 20 CASSQDARIPGPSSYNEQFF
TRBV6-6 TRBD1 17 CASSRPGTGDGVTEAFF
TRBV6-5 NA 12 CASSLDRSRAFF
TRBV6-1 NA 15 CASSEQGLNTGELFF
TRBV28 TRBD2 15 CASSSPAGVQETQFF
TRBV7-2 NA 15 CASSLDGPWRETQYF
TRBV12-3/TRBV12-4 NA 13 CASSLRRANEQFF
TRBV6-1 NA 15 CASSGLGEPNQPQHF
TRBV7-2 NA 14 CASSPVSCCGEQFF
TRBV6-1 TRBD1 16 CASSARQGPNTGELFF
TRBV7-2 TRBD2 16 CASSSRTSGTYSIQYF
TRBV6-5 NA 14 CASSYSLTNEKLFF
TRBV6-1 TRBD1 14 CASTTSGQSYEQYF
TRBV6-1 TRBD1 13 CASSGEFRDRGFF
TRBV6-1 TRBD1 15 CASGRGTGYTGELFF
TRBV6-6 NA 16 CASSYHLGTLYNEQFF
TRBV6-8 NA 15 CASSYRGQTYNEQYF
TRBV4-1 NA 13 CASSQHRRAEQYF
TRBV6-1 TRBD2 16 CASSETGTSGSDTQYF
TRBV11-2 NA 15 CASSLGYGQKNIQYF
TRBV12-3/TRBV12-4 TRBD2 15 CASSLASGSLGEQYF
TRBV27 NA 14 CASSHDSSYNEQYF
TRBV14 NA 17 CASSQDLGDSNTGELFF
TRBV7-3 TRBD2 17 CASSSPTSGSLTGELFF
TRBV6-1 TRBD2 15 CASSEMGLLGNEQYF
TRBV11-3 NA 12 CASSPTGREQYF
TRBV6-1 TRBD1 20 CASSEFRRTGRFLGDQPQHF
TRBV6-1 TRBD2 15 CASSFYKGRVNEQFF
TRBV11-3 NA 13 CASSIGNTGELFF